This T cell receptor (beta chain) came from a study of blood T cell repertoires in COVID-19. Study information: The cDNA or gDNA used as material had been derived from T cells, B-cell-depleted T cells, or PBMCs.

This CDR3 region has 16 residues. TCRdb's copy holds only in-frame clones and misses some; the assay was immunoSEQ multiplex PCR. The repertoire has about 25,000 clones, 88% of them found once; the top ten carry about 20%. The specimen was peripheral blood. The receptor's source is a man in his 70s in a cohort sampled during active COVID-19. This chain uses TRBV21-1 with TRBJ2-2; the table calls TRBD1, which could not be checked here. TRBV21-1 is listed as a pseudogene. The CDR3 sequence: CASSSRRTGTGGELFF. Written as DNA, the CDR3 is TGTGCCAGCAGCTCTCGACGGACAGGAACGGGCGGGGAGCTGTTTTTT.